This entry concerns a single T cell receptor beta chain. It was with 60 Vbeta and 13 Jbeta primers that the PCR ran. Sequencing used immunoSEQ multiplex PCR; TCRdb keeps in-frame clones, though not all of them. The sample has 80,000 to 95,000 clones, 60% to 80% seen once. This entry is derived from a study of cytomegalovirus exposure and HLA in healthy donors. V lost 7 bases, J lost 6 bases, and 22 bases lay in between. The CDR3 is 15 residues long. Per the germline V gene, CDR1 is MDHEN and CDR2 is SYDVKM. The sequencing input was PBMCs. The V and J genes are TRBV28 and TRBJ2-7; the D gene is possibly TRBD1 (6 bases). The TCR originated in a woman aged 30 to 39 in good health and CMV-seronegative. CDR3 region: CASTVIGQGLSEQYF. The CDR3 coding sequence is TGTGCCAGCACCGTGATAGGGCAGGGGCTGAGCGAGCAGTACTTC.